One TCR beta chain is described in this entry. Its antigen is unknown. This sample is part of a study of shared clonotypes between healthy human individuals. The run depth of the assay was deep. Using ten immunoSEQ deep assay plates, investigators sequenced unsorted PBMC DNA. Produced via immunoSEQ multiplex PCR; TCRdb's table is partial and in-frame only. The sample includes about 470,000 clones, around 79% of them seen just once. The CDR3 runs 14 residues. The germline V gene has CDR1 SGHRS and CDR2 YFSETQ. The V and J ends lost 4 bases and 5 bases, in that order; junction bases with no gene match: 8. Study-level findings and limits: Limited genetic and exposure-history diversity came from having few donors.

The chain recombines TRBV5-1 with TRBJ2-5; 7 bases agree with TRBD1. The receptor's source is a woman aged 40 to 50 in good health. Some clones in this sample may be carry-over from other donors' samples. Sequencing used PBMCs. The CDR3 loop is CASSPADRTETQYF. The CDR3 DNA reads as TGCGCCAGCAGCCCCGCGGACAGGACGGAGACCCAGTACTTC.